The clone carrying this T cell receptor (beta chain) was recorded at least ten times. The template for TCR beta VDJ and CDR3 sequence profiling was genomic DNA. TCRdb reprocessed the reads with MiXCR, giving one entry per CDR3 protein. The table lists about 220,000 distinct CDR3 sequences, 30% to 40% of them singletons. The data were taken from a study of CD8+CD57+ T cells in acquired aplastic anemia. Study information: DNA recovered from sorted CD4+ and CD8+ cells had a mean of roughly 3 ug.

The CDR3 loop spans 12 amino acids. Germline CDR1 and CDR2: MNHNS and SASEGT. Trimming pared 1 base from V and 7 bases from J, leaving 7 bases between. The source is a human donor in good health, serving as a control. Sequenced material: sorted CD4+, CD8+, or CD8+CD57+ T cells (not recorded which) from PBMCs. The chain carries TRBV6-1 and TRBJ1-2, with D uncertain. The chain's CDR3 is CASSEVPIGYTF. The CDR3 nucleotides are TGTGCCAGCAGTGAAGTCCCCATTGGCTACACCTTC.